A selection of T cell receptor beta chains follows, all from one sample in a study of blood T cell repertoires in COVID-19. Clones were sequenced by immunoSEQ multiplex PCR, and TCRdb holds only the in-frame ones, with some missing. The repertoire holds about 110,000 clones, with 60% to 85% as singletons. The sequencing sample was made of peripheral blood. These receptors came from a woman in her thirties or forties with acute or convalescent COVID-19. Each CDR3 is given with its conserved first and last residue. Each record gives: V gene, J gene, CDR3 length, D gene, clone size, CDR3 protein, CDR3 DNA. A D gene is named only where the DNA matches it firmly. Expanded clones are given a class, and other clones once, few, many or no size at all.

TRBV6-5,TRBJ2-7,12,-,many,CATALDYYEQYF,TGTGCCACCGCCCTAGACTATTACGAGCAGTACTTC
TRBV7-2,TRBJ2-3,15,TRBD2,-,CASSQSGGATDTQYF,TGTGCCAGCAGCCAGAGCGGGGGGGCCACAGATACGCAGTATTTT
TRBV10-3,TRBJ2-7,11,-,-,CAIRDGGEQYF,TGTGCCATCAGAGACGGGGGCGAGCAGTACTTC
TRBV6-5,TRBJ2-7,15,TRBD1,-,CASRTRGTAPYEQYF,TGTGCCAGCAGGACAAGGGGGACAGCGCCCTACGAGCAGTACTTC
TRBV28,TRBJ1-5,11,-,-,CATSSRQPQHF,TGTGCCACCTCAAGCCGGCAGCCCCAGCATTTT
TRBV3-1/TRBV3-2,TRBJ2-7,12,TRBD1,-,CASRGQSYEQYF,TGTGCCAGCAGGGGACAGAGCTACGAGCAGTACTTC
TRBV5-4,TRBJ2-6,17,-,-,CASSFNSLNSGANVLTF,TGTGCCAGCAGCTTTAACAGCCTTAACTCTGGGGCCAACGTCCTGACTTTC
TRBV7-2,TRBJ2-1,12,-,few,CASSLWQNEQFF,TGTGCCAGCAGCTTATGGCAGAATGAGCAGTTCTTC
TRBV14,TRBJ1-2,14,-,-,CASSPPSTDYGYTF,TGTGCCAGCAGCCCCCCGTCGACAGACTATGGCTACACCTTC
TRBV6-5,TRBJ1-4,14,TRBD1,few,CASSQGQGGEKLFF,TGTGCCAGCAGTCAGGGACAGGGTGGTGAAAAACTGTTTTTT
TRBV6-2/TRBV6-3,TRBJ1-2,15,TRBD1,few,CASSPGTAANYGYTF,TGTGCCAGCAGTCCCGGGACAGCGGCTAACTATGGCTACACCTTC
TRBV9,TRBJ1-6,14,TRBD1,-,CASSTGDNNSPLHF,TGTGCCAGCAGCACAGGGGATAATAATTCACCCCTCCACTTT
TRBV15,TRBJ2-5,15,TRBD1,few,CATSRDRGQQETQYF,TGTGCCACCAGCAGAGATCGGGGACAGCAAGAGACCCAGTACTTC
TRBV29-1,TRBJ1-2,12,-,-,CSVGAGNYGYTF,TGCAGCGTTGGGGCAGGGAACTATGGCTACACCTTC
TRBV7-9,TRBJ2-5,16,TRBD1,-,CASSHSGTGEWQTQYF,TGTGCCAGCAGCCACTCCGGGACAGGGGAATGGCAGACCCAGTACTTC
TRBV6-6,TRBJ1-5,14,-,once,CASGRQVANQPQHF,TGTGCCAGCGGCCGACAGGTAGCCAATCAGCCCCAGCATTTT
TRBV6-1,TRBJ1-2,16,-,-,CASSVLPDGGNKGYTF,TGTGCCAGCAGTGTCCTCCCGGACGGGGGGAATAAAGGCTACACCTTC
TRBV6-2/TRBV6-3,TRBJ2-7,14,TRBD1,-,CASSSQGESHEQYF,TGTGCCAGCAGTTCCCAGGGGGAGAGCCACGAGCAGTACTTC
TRBV6-6,TRBJ2-2,13,TRBD2,once,CASSRGERRELFF,TGTGCCAGCAGCCGGGGGGAGAGGAGGGAGCTGTTTTTT
TRBV5-1,TRBJ2-7,15,TRBD1,-,CASSLRTGPSYEQYF,TGCGCCAGCAGCTTGAGGACAGGGCCCTCCTACGAGCAGTACTTC
TRBV19,TRBJ2-1,14,TRBD1,-,CASKGQGIADEQFF,TGTGCCAGCAAAGGACAGGGGATTGCAGATGAGCAGTTCTTC
TRBV12-3/TRBV12-4,TRBJ2-1,12,-,-,CASSYRLNEQFF,TGTGCCAGCAGTTACAGGTTGAATGAGCAGTTCTTC
TRBV4-1,TRBJ1-3,14,TRBD1,-,CASSRDSSGNTIYF,TGCGCCAGCAGCCGGGACAGCTCTGGAAACACCATATATTTT
TRBV6-2/TRBV6-3,TRBJ2-5,14,TRBD1,-,CASSQGANQETQYF,TGTGCCAGCAGTCAGGGGGCGAACCAAGAGACCCAGTACTTC
TRBV10-3,TRBJ1-3,15,-,-,CAISESGSSGNTIYF,TGTGCCATCAGTGAGTCGGGCAGCTCTGGAAACACCATATATTTT
TRBV25-1,TRBJ2-1,15,TRBD1,-,CASSDPGQGFGEQFF,TGTGCCAGCAGTGACCCGGGACAGGGGTTTGGTGAGCAGTTCTTC
TRBV28,TRBJ2-2,15,TRBD1,-,CASSFRQGMTGELFF,TGTGCCAGCAGTTTTCGACAGGGGATGACCGGGGAGCTGTTTTTT
TRBV5-1,TRBJ2-1,13,-,-,CASSSGDYNEQFF,TGCGCCAGCTCCTCAGGGGACTACAATGAGCAGTTCTTC
TRBV18,TRBJ2-7,16,-,few,CASSRKKEEGPYEQYF,TGTGCCAGCTCCCGAAAGAAGGAGGAAGGCCCCTACGAGCAGTACTTC
TRBV15,TRBJ2-7,15,-,-,CATSRDYEGSYEQYF,TGTGCCACCAGCAGAGATTACGAGGGATCCTACGAGCAGTACTTC
TRBV9,TRBJ2-3,13,TRBD2,few,CATGRGSTDTQYF,TGTGCCACGGGGCGGGGGAGCACAGATACGCAGTATTTT
TRBV6-2/TRBV6-3,TRBJ2-3,18,-,few,CASSPFRDWTSSTDTQYF,TGTGCCAGCAGCCCTTTCCGGGACTGGACCTCTAGCACAGATACGCAGTATTTT
TRBV5-4,TRBJ2-1,16,TRBD2,-,CASSSGLAGGTYEQFF,TGTGCCAGCAGCTCCGGACTAGCGGGGGGGACATACGAGCAGTTCTTC
TRBV27,TRBJ1-5,14,TRBD1,-,CASSAGTGNQPQHF,TGTGCCAGCAGTGCCGGGACAGGGAATCAGCCCCAGCATTTT
TRBV11-2,TRBJ1-1,15,-,-,CASSLVPGMNTEAFF,TGTGCCAGCAGCTTAGTTCCGGGAATGAACACTGAAGCTTTCTTT
TRBV28,TRBJ1-5,15,TRBD1,-,CASSQGQGNRQPQHF,TGTGCCAGCAGCCAAGGACAGGGGAATAGACAGCCCCAGCATTTT
TRBV19,TRBJ1-1,14,TRBD1,-,CASRKRDRDTEAFF,TGTGCCAGTAGAAAAAGGGACAGGGACACTGAAGCTTTCTTT
TRBV24-1,TRBJ2-1,12,-,-,CATSDKGSEQFF,TGTGCCACCAGTGATAAGGGGTCTGAGCAGTTCTTC
TRBV19,TRBJ2-5,13,TRBD2,-,CASRSSGQETQYF,TGTGCCAGTAGATCTAGCGGCCAAGAGACCCAGTACTTC
TRBV5-5,TRBJ1-4,15,-,-,CASSPQGLEGEKLFF,TGTGCCAGCAGCCCTCAGGGTCTGGAGGGAGAAAAACTGTTTTTT
TRBV11-2,TRBJ2-2,13,-,-,CASRSGGTGELFF,TGTGCCAGCAGAAGTGGGGGGACCGGGGAGCTGTTTTTT
TRBV19,TRBJ1-3,15,-,-,CASSETANSGNTIYF,TGTGCCAGTAGTGAGACAGCGAACTCTGGAAACACCATATATTTT
TRBV25-1,TRBJ1-4,14,TRBD1,-,CASSPGGSLEKLFF,TGTGCCAGCAGCCCAGGGGGTAGTCTTGAAAAACTGTTTTTT
TRBV12-3/TRBV12-4,TRBJ1-4,13,TRBD1,few,CASSLQGAEKLFF,TGTGCCAGCAGTTTACAGGGGGCTGAAAAACTGTTTTTT
TRBV23-1,TRBJ1-3,16,TRBD1,few,CASSHFDRGRWSTIYF,TGCGCCAGCAGTCATTTTGACAGGGGCCGTTGGAGCACCATATATTTT
TRBV18,TRBJ1-2,13,-,-,CASSAIRLDGYTF,TGTGCCAGCTCAGCAATCCGACTAGATGGCTACACCTTC
TRBV30,TRBJ1-4,16,TRBD1,medium-sized,CAWRSGQGGTNEKLFF,TGTGCCTGGAGGTCGGGACAGGGGGGAACTAATGAAAAACTGTTTTTT
TRBV6-5,TRBJ2-1,11,-,-,CASSYRDNGFF,TGTGCCAGCAGCTACCGGGACAACGGGTTCTTC
TRBV7-9,TRBJ2-5,15,-,few,CASSLMGAIQETQYF,TGTGCCAGCAGCTTAATGGGGGCCATCCAAGAGACCCAGTACTTC
TRBV11-2,TRBJ2-2,13,-,-,CASSQGNTGELFF,TGTGCCAGCAGCCAGGGGAACACCGGGGAGCTGTTTTTT
TRBV6-5,TRBJ2-7,14,TRBD1,few,CASSYDRDSYEQYF,TGTGCCAGCAGTTACGACAGGGACTCCTACGAGCAGTACTTC
TRBV5-6,TRBJ2-3,15,-,-,CASSLDGDATDTQYF,TGTGCCAGCAGCTTGGACGGAGACGCCACAGATACGCAGTATTTT
TRBV19,TRBJ2-7,15,TRBD1,few,CASSISDRGAYEQYF,TGTGCCAGTAGTATAAGCGACAGGGGGGCCTACGAGCAGTACTTC
TRBV3-1/TRBV3-2,TRBJ2-3,18,-,-,CASSQVVRRGTSTDTQYF,TGTGCCAGCAGCCAAGTAGTTAGGCGGGGTACTAGCACAGATACGCAGTATTTT
TRBV5-8,TRBJ2-5,15,TRBD2,few,CASSSGTRKKETQYF,TGTGCCAGCAGTTCCGGGACTAGGAAGAAAGAGACCCAGTACTTC
TRBV19,TRBJ1-1,15,TRBD1,-,CATTRETGMNTEAFF,TGTGCCACCACTAGGGAGACAGGGATGAACACTGAAGCTTTCTTT
TRBV5-1,TRBJ1-1,15,TRBD1,-,CASSFRQGMNTEAFF,TGCGCCAGCAGCTTCAGACAGGGGATGAACACTGAAGCTTTCTTT